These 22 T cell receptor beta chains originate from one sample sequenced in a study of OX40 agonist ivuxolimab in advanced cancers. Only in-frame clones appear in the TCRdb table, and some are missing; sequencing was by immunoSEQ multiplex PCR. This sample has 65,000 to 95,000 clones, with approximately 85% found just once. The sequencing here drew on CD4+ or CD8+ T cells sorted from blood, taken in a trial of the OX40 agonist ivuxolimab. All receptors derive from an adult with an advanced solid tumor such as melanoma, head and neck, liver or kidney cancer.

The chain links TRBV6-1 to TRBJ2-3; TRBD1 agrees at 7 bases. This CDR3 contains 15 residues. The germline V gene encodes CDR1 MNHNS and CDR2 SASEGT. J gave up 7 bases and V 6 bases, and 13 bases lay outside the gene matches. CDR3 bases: TGTGCCAGCAGGCTGACATGGACAGGTCCGAATACGCAGTATTTT. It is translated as CASRLTWTGPNTQYF.

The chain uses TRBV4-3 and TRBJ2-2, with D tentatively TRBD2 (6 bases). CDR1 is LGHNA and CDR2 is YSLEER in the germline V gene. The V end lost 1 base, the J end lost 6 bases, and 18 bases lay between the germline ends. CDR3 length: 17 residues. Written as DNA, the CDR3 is TGCGCCAGCAGCCAAGCCCGGGACTCGTGGGGCCCCGGGGAGCTGTTTTTT. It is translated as CASSQARDSWGPGELFF.

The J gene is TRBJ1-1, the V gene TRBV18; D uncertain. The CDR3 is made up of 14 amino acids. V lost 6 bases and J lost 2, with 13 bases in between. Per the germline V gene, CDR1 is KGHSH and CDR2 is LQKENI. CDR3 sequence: CASSPREINTEAFF. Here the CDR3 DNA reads TGTGCCAGCTCCCCAAGGGAGATAAACACTGAAGCTTTCTTT.

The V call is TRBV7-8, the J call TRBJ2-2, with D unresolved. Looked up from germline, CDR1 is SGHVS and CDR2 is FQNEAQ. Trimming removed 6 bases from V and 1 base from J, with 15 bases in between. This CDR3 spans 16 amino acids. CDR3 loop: CASSLGRVWNTGELFF. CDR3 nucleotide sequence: TGTGCCAGCAGTCTGGGTCGTGTCTGGAACACCGGGGAGCTGTTTTTT.

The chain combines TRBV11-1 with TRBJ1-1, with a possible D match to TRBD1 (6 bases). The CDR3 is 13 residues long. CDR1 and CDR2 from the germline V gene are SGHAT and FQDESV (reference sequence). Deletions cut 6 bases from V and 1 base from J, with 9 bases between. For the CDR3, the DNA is TGTGCCAGCAGTCGGACAGAGAACACTGAAGCTTTCTTT. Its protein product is CASSRTENTEAFF.

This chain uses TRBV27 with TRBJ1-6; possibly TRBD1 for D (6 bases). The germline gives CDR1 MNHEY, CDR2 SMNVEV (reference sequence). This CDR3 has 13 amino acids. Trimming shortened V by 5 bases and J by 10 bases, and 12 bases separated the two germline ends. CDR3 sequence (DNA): TGTGCCAGCAGTCAACAGGGACGGTCACCCCTCCACTTT. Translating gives CASSQQGRSPLHF.

The CDR3 nucleotides are TGTGCCAGCAGCCGGGACGCTTACACTGAAGCTTTCTTT. Protein: CASSRDAYTEAFF. This chain joins TRBV7-3 and TRBJ1-1, with TRBD1 as a possible D gene (5 bases). V shed 5 bases and J shed 3 bases, with 10 bases lying between them. Looked up from germline, CDR1 is SGHTA and CDR2 is FQGTGA. CDR3 length: 13 amino acids.

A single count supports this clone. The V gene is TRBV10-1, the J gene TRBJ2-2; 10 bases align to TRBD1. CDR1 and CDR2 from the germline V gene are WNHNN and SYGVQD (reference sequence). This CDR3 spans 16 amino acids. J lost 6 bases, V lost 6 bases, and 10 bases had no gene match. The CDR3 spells CASSPGTGERAGELFF. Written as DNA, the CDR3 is TGCGCCAGCAGCCCGGGGACAGGGGAGCGGGCCGGGGAGCTGTTTTTT.

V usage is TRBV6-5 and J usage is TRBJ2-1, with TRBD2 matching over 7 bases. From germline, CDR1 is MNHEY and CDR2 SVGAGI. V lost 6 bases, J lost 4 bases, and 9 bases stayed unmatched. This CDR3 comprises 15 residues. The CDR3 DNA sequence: TGTGCCAGCAGCCTGACTAGCCCTGAATACAATGAGCAGTTCTTC. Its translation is CASSLTSPEYNEQFF.

CDR3 DNA: TGTGCCAGCACCCCTGGGACAGGGGGCTACCACGAGCAGTACTTC. Amino acids: CASTPGTGGYHEQYF. The J gene is TRBJ2-7, the V gene TRBV5-5, with 12 bases matching TRBD1. The CDR3 totals 15 residues. The V segment lost 6 bases and the J segment 5 bases; nucleotides outside the gene matches: 9. CDR1 and CDR2 (germline): SGHKS, YYEKEE (reference sequence). The whole variable domain, remainder taken from reference TRBV5-5 and TRBJ2-7, is DAGVTQSPTHLIKTRGQQVTLRCSPISGHKSVSWYQQVLGQGPQFIFQYYEKEERGRGNFPDRFSARQFPNYSSELNVNALLLGDSALYLCASTPGTGGYHEQYFGPGTRLTVT.

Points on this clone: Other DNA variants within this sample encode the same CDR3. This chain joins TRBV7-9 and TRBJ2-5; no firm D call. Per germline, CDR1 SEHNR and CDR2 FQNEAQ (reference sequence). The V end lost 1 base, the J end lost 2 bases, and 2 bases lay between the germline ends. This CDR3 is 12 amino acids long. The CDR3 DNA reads TGTGCCAGCAGCTTAGGGCAAGAGACCCAGTACTTC. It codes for CASSLGQETQYF.

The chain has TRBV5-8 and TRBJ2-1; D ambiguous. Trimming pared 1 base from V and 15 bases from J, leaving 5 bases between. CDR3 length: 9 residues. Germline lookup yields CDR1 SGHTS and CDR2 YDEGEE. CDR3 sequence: CASSLSRFF. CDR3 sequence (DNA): TGTGCCAGCAGCTTGTCGAGGTTCTTC.

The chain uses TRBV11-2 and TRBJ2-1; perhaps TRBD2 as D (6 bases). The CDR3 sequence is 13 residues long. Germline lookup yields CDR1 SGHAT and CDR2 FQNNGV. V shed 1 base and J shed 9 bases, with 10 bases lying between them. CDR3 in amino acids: CASSLAGRSEQFF. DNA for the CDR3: TGTGCCAGCAGCTTAGCTGGGAGGAGTGAGCAGTTCTTC. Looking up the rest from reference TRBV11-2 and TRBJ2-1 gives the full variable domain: EAGVAQSPRYKIIEKRQSVAFWCNPISGHATLYWYQQILGQGPKLLIQFQNNGVVDDSQLPKDRFSAERLKGVDSTLKIQPAKLEDSAVYLCASSLAGRSEQFFGPGTRLTVL.

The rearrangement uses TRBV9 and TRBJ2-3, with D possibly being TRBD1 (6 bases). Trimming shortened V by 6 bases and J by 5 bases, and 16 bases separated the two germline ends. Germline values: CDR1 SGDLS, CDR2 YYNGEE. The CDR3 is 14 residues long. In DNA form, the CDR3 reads TGTGCCAGCACACAGGGTCGTTATGAAGATACGCAGTATTTT. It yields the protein CASTQGRYEDTQYF.

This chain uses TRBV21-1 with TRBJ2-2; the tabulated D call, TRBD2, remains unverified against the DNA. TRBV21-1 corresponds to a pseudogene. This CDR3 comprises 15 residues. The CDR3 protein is CASGSAQRRHRGAVF. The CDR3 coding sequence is TGTGCCAGTGGCTCGGCGCAGCGGAGACACCGGGGAGCTGTTTTT.

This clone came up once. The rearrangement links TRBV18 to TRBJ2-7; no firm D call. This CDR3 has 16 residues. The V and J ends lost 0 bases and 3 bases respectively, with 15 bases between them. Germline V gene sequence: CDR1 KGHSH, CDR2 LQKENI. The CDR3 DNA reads TGTGCCAGCTCACCACCAGGACGGGCGGCACACTACGAGCAGTACTTC. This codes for CASSPPGRAAHYEQYF.

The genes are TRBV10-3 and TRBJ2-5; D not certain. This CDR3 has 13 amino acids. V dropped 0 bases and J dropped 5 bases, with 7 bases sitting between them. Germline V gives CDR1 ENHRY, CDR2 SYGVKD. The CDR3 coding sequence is TGTGCCATCAGTGAGTCCACTCTTGAGACCCAGTACTTC. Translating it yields CAISESTLETQYF.

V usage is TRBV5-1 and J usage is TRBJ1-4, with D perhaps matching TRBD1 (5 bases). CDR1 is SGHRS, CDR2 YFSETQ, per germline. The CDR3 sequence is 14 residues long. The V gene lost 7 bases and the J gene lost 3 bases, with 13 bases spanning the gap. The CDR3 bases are TGCGCCAGCGGCAGGGACTTCCCTAATGAAAAACTGTTTTTT. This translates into CASGRDFPNEKLFF. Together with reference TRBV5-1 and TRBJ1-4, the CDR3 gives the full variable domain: KAGVTQTPRYLIKTRGQQVTLSCSPISGHRSVSWYQQTPGQGLQFLFEYFSETQRNKGNFPGRFSGRQFSNSRSEMNVSTLELGDSALYLCASGRDFPNEKLFFGSGTQLSVL.

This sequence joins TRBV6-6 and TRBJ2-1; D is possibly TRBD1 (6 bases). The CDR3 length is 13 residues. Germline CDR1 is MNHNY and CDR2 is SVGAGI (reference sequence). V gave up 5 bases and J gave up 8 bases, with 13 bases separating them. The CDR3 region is CASSGQGSDEQFF. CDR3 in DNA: TGTGCCAGCAGTGGGCAGGGGAGCGATGAGCAGTTCTTC.

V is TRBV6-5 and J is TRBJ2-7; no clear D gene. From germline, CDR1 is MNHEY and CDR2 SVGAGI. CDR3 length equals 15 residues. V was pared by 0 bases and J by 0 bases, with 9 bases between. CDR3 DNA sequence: TGTGCCAGCAGTTACTCGGTTTGGGACTCCTACGAGCAGTACTTC. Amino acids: CASSYSVWDSYEQYF.

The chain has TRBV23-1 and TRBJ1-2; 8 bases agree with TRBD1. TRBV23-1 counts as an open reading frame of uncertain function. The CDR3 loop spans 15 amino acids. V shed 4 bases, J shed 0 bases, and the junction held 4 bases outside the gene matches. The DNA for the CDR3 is TGCGCCAGCAGTCGCACCAGGGGGCCTAACTATGGCTACACCTTC. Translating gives CASSRTRGPNYGYTF.

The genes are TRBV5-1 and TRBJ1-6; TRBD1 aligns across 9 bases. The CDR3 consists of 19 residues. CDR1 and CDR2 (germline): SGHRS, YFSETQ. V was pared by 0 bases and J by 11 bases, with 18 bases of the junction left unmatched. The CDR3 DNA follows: TGCGCCAGCAGCTTGGGGGTCTCAAGTGGACAGGGGAATTCGGCACCCCTCCACTTT. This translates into CASSLGVSSGQGNSAPLHF.